Listed here are 9 T cell receptor beta chains from one sample, sequenced in a study of beta chain features in type 1 diabetes. The study, taken as a whole, reports: Shortening that was moderate but significant affected the TCRB CDR3s of Type 1 diabetes patients in all four CD4+ subsets.

Expressed TCRB transcripts were sequenced because the entire RNA isolate underwent reverse transcription. This table comes from immunoSEQ multiplex PCR, and its TCRdb copy is limited to in-frame clones, with some not included. The repertoire includes about 160,000 clones, around 8% of them detected once, and roughly 0.97% sits in the top ten. What these receptors recognize is not known. The sample was central memory CD4+ T cells from blood. The receptors shown here come from a woman in her 40s with type 1 diabetes.

This clone was recorded many times. The chain is built from TRBV19 and TRBJ2-1; 8 nucleotides line up with TRBD2. The length of the CDR3 is 16 residues. J lost 2 bases, V lost 7 bases, and 10 bases had no gene match. Germline V gene data show CDR1 as LNHDA and CDR2 as SQIVND (reference sequence). CDR3 residues: CASTLQAGVTYNEQFF. The CDR3 DNA sequence: TGTGCCAGTACCCTCCAAGCGGGAGTCACCTACAATGAGCAGTTCTTC.

A few counts support this clone. The rearrangement joins TRBV6-6 to TRBJ1-1, with D maybe TRBD1 (6 bases). The germline V gene has CDR1 MNHNY and CDR2 SVGAGI (reference sequence). V dropped 8 bases and J dropped 2 bases, with 12 bases sitting between them. This CDR3 region has 13 residues. The CDR3 sequence: CASVYRDNTEAFF. The CDR3 nucleotides are TGTGCCAGCGTTTACAGGGACAACACTGAAGCTTTCTTT.

This clone has a handful of counts. V gene TRBV2 combines with J gene TRBJ1-1; TRBD1 aligns across 10 bases. This CDR3 comprises 16 residues. Germline assignment: CDR1 SNHLY and CDR2 FYNNEI. Trimming removed 7 bases from V and 1 base from J; junction bases left unmatched: 9. In DNA form, the CDR3 reads TGTGCCAGCAAGGTCCGGGACAGGGGCGAGAACACTGAAGCTTTCTTT. It encodes CASKVRDRGENTEAFF. The full variable domain, with the rest looked up from reference TRBV2 and TRBJ1-1, is EPEVTQTPSHQVTQMGQEVILRCVPISNHLYFYWYRQILGQKVEFLVSFYNNEISEKSEIFDDQFSVERPDGSNFTLKIRSTKLEDSAMYFCASKVRDRGENTEAFFGQGTRLTVV.

The chain carries TRBV7-8 and TRBJ2-5; D perhaps matches TRBD2 (5 bases). V was clipped by 5 bases and J by 1 base, with 14 bases between them. There are 15 residues in the CDR3. Germline CDR1 reads SGHVS; CDR2 reads FQNEAQ. The CDR3 protein is CASSRPWGAQETQYF. The CDR3 DNA reads as TGTGCCAGCAGCCGTCCCTGGGGAGCCCAAGAGACCCAGTACTTC. Filled out from reference TRBV7-8 and TRBJ2-5, the complete variable domain reads GAGVSQSPRYKVAKRGQDVALRCDPISGHVSLFWYQQALGQGPEFLTYFQNEAQLDKSGLPSDRFFAERPEGSVSTLKIQRTQQEDSAVYLCASSRPWGAQETQYFGPGTRLLVL.

V gene TRBV6-5 combines with J gene TRBJ1-2; D perhaps matches TRBD1 (5 bases). The CDR3 extends over 14 amino acids. Germline V gene data show CDR1 as MNHEY and CDR2 as SVGAGI. Trimming removed 6 bases from V and 2 bases from J, with 13 bases in between. This CDR3 reads CASRPGLSNYGYTF. CDR3 coding DNA: TGTGCCAGCAGGCCGGGACTTTCGAACTATGGCTACACCTTC.

The chain carries TRBV6-5 and TRBJ2-4; 9 bases fit TRBD2. The junction had 7 bases not matched to a gene; V was cut back by 4 bases and J by 3 bases. The CDR3 loop spans 16 amino acids. Germline values: CDR1 MNHEY, CDR2 SVGAGI. In nucleotides, the CDR3 is TGTGCCAGCAGTTTGGGGCGGGAGGGGAACAAAAACATTCAGTACTTC. It specifies CASSLGREGNKNIQYF.

This clone was recorded a few times. The gene calls are TRBV6-5 and TRBJ1-1; no clear D gene. This CDR3 region has 15 residues. Germline loops: CDR1 MNHEY, CDR2 SVGAGI. The V end was cut by 8 bases, the J end by 6 bases, with 22 bases between. CDR3 nucleotides: TGTGCCAGCTCAACGATGGTGGGCGGGTTATCTGAAGCTTTCTTT. Translation: CASSTMVGGLSEAFF.

The table lists this clone with many counts. The genes are TRBV7-2 and TRBJ2-3; maybe TRBD2 (6 bases). The CDR3 loop spans 14 amino acids. The germline V gene encodes CDR1 SGHTA and CDR2 FQGNSA. V was trimmed by 3 bases and J by 4 bases, leaving 11 bases between them. The CDR3 loop reads CASSLWEVPDTQYF. The CDR3 DNA follows: TGTGCCAGCAGCTTGTGGGAGGTTCCAGATACGCAGTATTTT.

The genes are TRBV29-1 and TRBJ1-2, with unresolved D. V was pared by 8 bases and J by 7 bases, with 17 bases between. This CDR3 contains 12 residues. Germline V gene lookup returns CDR1 SQVTM and CDR2 ANQGSEA. The CDR3 sequence: CSFVGPGRGYTF. For the CDR3, the DNA is TGCAGCTTTGTTGGCCCAGGTCGTGGCTACACCTTC.